A single sample gave rise to the 21 T cell receptor beta chains below, sequenced in a study of T cell responses to AZD1222 COVID-19 vaccine (dated by TCRdb to 2020 to 2023). Library preparation used the immunoSEQ multiplex PCR assay. What TCRdb holds here is the immuneACCESS table cut down to in-frame rearrangements. Part of the clones is not present; checked against another copy, under half of the missing clones reflect an unresolved V gene, and the others are unexplained. Across this sample there are 120,000 to 150,000 clones, with more than 70% seen only once. The ten top clones hold approximately 3% of the sample. The sample's time point label, decoded: about 28 days (+/-7) after the second vaccine dose. This sample comprised peripheral blood, obtained 28 days after the second AZD1222 dose. The receptors shown here come from an adult who received the AZD1222 COVID-19 vaccine.

The chain recombines TRBV28 with TRBJ2-7; D is uncertain. V dropped 8 bases and J dropped 4 bases, with 12 bases sitting between them. The CDR3 contains 12 residues. CDR1 and CDR2 (germline): MDHEN, SYDVKM. The CDR3 here is CASVSNRYEQYF. The CDR3 nucleotides read TGTGCCAGCGTGTCAAACCGGTACGAGCAGTACTTC. Full variable domain (rest looked up from reference TRBV28 and TRBJ2-7): DVKVTQSSRYLVKRTGEKVFLECVQDMDHENMFWYRQDPGLGLRLIYFSYDVKMKEKGDIPEGYSVSREKKERFSLILESASTNQTSMYLCASVSNRYEQYFGPGTRLTVT.

The chain is built from TRBV5-5 and TRBJ1-4; 7 bases match TRBD1. Trimming removed 4 bases from V and 4 bases from J; junction bases left unmatched: 4. CDR1 and CDR2 (germline): SGHKS, YYEKEE (reference sequence). The CDR3 totals 14 residues. The CDR3 DNA sequence: TGTGCCAGCAGCCCGGGACAGAGTAATGAAAAACTGTTTTTT. Encoded protein: CASSPGQSNEKLFF.

The genes are TRBV28 and TRBJ2-1; D uncertain. Germline lookup yields CDR1 MDHEN and CDR2 SYDVKM. The germline V and J ends were trimmed by 6 bases and 9 bases, with 15 bases remaining between them. The CDR3 consists of 13 residues. CDR3 residues: CASRGPGALEQFF. CDR3 sequence (DNA): TGTGCCAGCAGAGGCCCTGGTGCGCTTGAGCAGTTCTTC. The entire variable domain, with the rest obtained from reference TRBV28 and TRBJ2-1, is as follows: DVKVTQSSRYLVKRTGEKVFLECVQDMDHENMFWYRQDPGLGLRLIYFSYDVKMKEKGDIPEGYSVSREKKERFSLILESASTNQTSMYLCASRGPGALEQFFGPGTRLTVL.

The J gene is TRBJ2-2, the V gene TRBV7-9; 13 bases match TRBD2. The V and J ends lost 6 bases and 8 bases, in that order; junction bases with no gene match: 6. This CDR3 has 15 amino acids. Per the germline V gene, CDR1 is SEHNR and CDR2 is FQNEAQ (reference sequence). In DNA form, the CDR3 reads TGTGCCAGCAGATCCGGGACTAGCGGGATTGGGGAGCTGTTTTTT. Amino acid sequence: CASRSGTSGIGELFF.

The V call is TRBV19, the J call TRBJ2-2; unclear D gene. Germline V gene data show CDR1 as LNHDA and CDR2 as SQIVND (reference sequence). V was shortened by 8 bases and J by 0 bases, with 13 bases between the two germline ends. This CDR3 has 15 residues. As DNA, the CDR3 is TGTGCCAGTCGTAGGGCAGGATCGAACACCGGGGAGCTGTTTTTT. It is translated as CASRRAGSNTGELFF.

V is TRBV5-6 and J is TRBJ1-5; D remains ambiguous. Germline V lookup: CDR1 SGHDT, CDR2 YYEEEE. With 5 bases removed from V and 0 bases from J, the gap between germline ends came to 12 bases. The CDR3 spans 15 residues. In nucleotides, the CDR3 is TGTGCCAGCAGTACGGTAGGAAATAGCAATCAGCCCCAGCATTTT. It translates to CASSTVGNSNQPQHF. Full variable domain (outside the CDR3, taken from reference TRBV5-6 and TRBJ1-5): DAGVTQSPTHLIKTRGQQVTLRCSPKSGHDTVSWYQQALGQGPQFIFQYYEEEERQRGNFPDRFSGHQFPNYSSELNVNALLLGDSALYLCASSTVGNSNQPQHFGDGTRLSIL.

The chain carries TRBV4-1 and TRBJ2-1; 7 nucleotides align to TRBD2. V shed 0 bases, J shed 0 bases, and the junction held 14 bases outside the gene matches. The CDR3 runs to 20 residues. Germline values: CDR1 MGHRA, CDR2 YSYEKL. The chain's CDR3 is CASSQDDLGPRGGSYNEQFF. The CDR3, as DNA: TGCGCCAGCAGCCAAGATGATCTCGGGCCACGCGGGGGCTCCTACAATGAGCAGTTCTTC.

The chain couples TRBV11-2 to TRBJ2-4; D might be TRBD2 (5 bases). The germline V gene encodes CDR1 SGHAT and CDR2 FQNNGV. The V end was cut by 4 bases, the J end by 2 bases, with 21 bases between. The CDR3 has 18 residues. The DNA of the CDR3 is TGTGCCAGCAGCTGGGTGGCGGACTCCGACTTACCCAAAAACATTCAGTACTTC. Translated, it gives CASSWVADSDLPKNIQYF.

This clone was seen many times. The V call is TRBV5-1, the J call TRBJ1-5; D may be TRBD1 (6 bases). This CDR3 contains 16 residues. CDR1 is SGHRS, CDR2 YFSETQ, per germline. Trimming pared 0 bases from V and 4 bases from J, leaving 14 bases between. This CDR3 is CASSLDGRGGNQPQHF. The CDR3 DNA is TGCGCCAGCAGCTTGGATGGCAGGGGTGGGAATCAGCCCCAGCATTTT.

The V and J genes are TRBV10-1 and TRBJ1-2; D is unclear. Trimming cost V 4 bases and J 0 bases, with 9 bases left between them. The CDR3 contains 14 residues. Germline V lookup: CDR1 WNHNN, CDR2 SYGVQD (reference sequence). CDR3 bases: TGCGCCAGCAGTGGCGTCAGGACTAACTATGGCTACACCTTC. Amino acids: CASSGVRTNYGYTF.

This chain links TRBV7-6 with TRBJ1-2; D may be TRBD1 (5 bases). The CDR3 is 15 amino acids. Trimming left V 1 base short and J 4 bases short, with 13 bases between. Per the germline V gene, CDR1 is SGHVS and CDR2 is FNYEAQ. The CDR3 here is CASSLGPGEAYGYTF. The DNA of the CDR3 is TGTGCCAGCAGCTTAGGGCCGGGGGAAGCCTATGGCTACACCTTC.

The V call is TRBV11-1, the J call TRBJ2-1, with D perhaps matching TRBD1 or TRBD2 (5 bases each). CDR3 length equals 15 residues. Trimming cost V 4 bases and J 1 base, with 11 bases left between them. The germline CDR1 and CDR2 sequences are SGHAT and FQDESV (reference sequence). The CDR3 nucleotides read TGTGCCAGCAGCTCCGGGACCGCTTCCTACAATGAGCAGTTCTTC. This gives the protein CASSSGTASYNEQFF.

The rearrangement links TRBV7-3 to TRBJ2-2, with 9 bases lining up with TRBD2. The V segment lost 5 bases and the J segment 4 bases; nucleotides outside the gene matches: 8. This CDR3 has 16 amino acids. In germline, CDR1 is SGHTA, CDR2 FQGTGA. This CDR3 is CASSLRSGRGTGELFF. The CDR3 nucleotides are TGTGCCAGCAGCCTCCGTAGCGGGAGAGGCACCGGGGAGCTGTTTTTT.

The chain recombines TRBV6-4 with TRBJ1-2; D is possibly TRBD1 (5 bases). Trimming shortened V by 7 bases and J by 8 bases, and 17 bases separated the two germline ends. The CDR3 totals 13 residues. The germline V gene has CDR1 MRHNA and CDR2 SNTAGT. The CDR3 DNA sequence: TGTGCCAGCATGGCCTCTGACAGCTCCGGCTACACCTTC. This encodes CASMASDSSGYTF.

The CDR3 nucleotides read TGTGCCTGCAAACTCGGACAGGGCCGTTGGACTGAAGCTTTCTTT. This sequence encodes CACKLGQGRWTEAFF. V gene TRBV30 combines with J gene TRBJ1-1; 8 nucleotides align to TRBD1. CDR1 and CDR2 from the germline V gene are GTSNPN and SVGIG (reference sequence). V shed 6 bases and J 5 bases; nucleotides not matched to a gene: 14. The CDR3 consists of 15 residues.

The rearrangement uses TRBV30 and TRBJ1-6, with 7 nucleotides matching TRBD1. The J segment lost 4 bases and the V segment lost 3 bases, leaving 6 bases of the junction unmatched. The CDR3 totals 15 residues. Per germline, CDR1 GTSNPN and CDR2 SVGIG (reference sequence). CDR3 sequence (DNA): TGTGCCTGGAGAGACAGGGACATGTATAATTCACCCCTCCACTTT. It specifies CAWRDRDMYNSPLHF.

This chain links TRBV2 with TRBJ2-3; no firm D call. Germline V CDR1 and CDR2: SNHLY, FYNNEI. Trimming took off 2 bases at V and 5 bases at J, with 14 bases between the two ends. CDR3 size: 15 residues. CDR3 in amino acids: CASSERWMGRDTQYF. Here the CDR3 DNA reads TGTGCCAGCAGTGAAAGGTGGATGGGAAGAGATACGCAGTATTTT.

The genes are TRBV5-4 and TRBJ2-7, with D possibly being TRBD2 (7 bases). The CDR3 totals 13 residues. Trimming removed 7 bases from V and 5 bases from J, with 16 bases in between. The germline V gene encodes CDR1 SGHNT and CDR2 YYREEE (reference sequence). The CDR3 loop reads CASHREGSDEQYF. In DNA form, the CDR3 reads TGTGCCAGCCACAGGGAGGGTAGCGACGAGCAGTACTTC.

The V gene is TRBV27, the J gene TRBJ1-2; no clear D. CDR1 and CDR2 (germline): MNHEY, SMNVEV (reference sequence). Between the trimmed V and J ends, which lost 3 bases and 4 bases, there was a span of 12 bases. The CDR3 has 14 residues. The DNA of the CDR3 is TGTGCCAGCAGTTTTGGCGCGGGATCCTATGGCTACACCTTC. Encoded protein: CASSFGAGSYGYTF.

J is TRBJ1-2 and V is TRBV7-8, with D hard to call. Germline CDR1 SGHVS, CDR2 FQNEAQ. This CDR3 has 13 amino acids. Deletions cut 5 bases from V and 5 bases from J, with 12 bases between. The CDR3 loop reads CASSPRPDYGYTF. In DNA, the CDR3 is TGTGCCAGCAGCCCCCGACCTGATTATGGCTACACCTTC.

This rearrangement joins TRBV4-3 to TRBJ2-7; the match to TRBD1 covers 9 bases. In germline, CDR1 is LGHNA, CDR2 YSLEER. J was trimmed by 7 bases and V by 0 bases; bases with no gene match: 10. This CDR3 spans 16 amino acids. The CDR3 here is CASSQDIGQGNREQYF. CDR3 bases: TGCGCCAGCAGCCAAGATATCGGACAGGGGAATAGGGAGCAGTACTTC.